This TCR beta chain was captured by sequencing in a study of metastatic and nonmetastatic thyroid tumors. Study-wide findings and caveats: A significant increase in TCR beta diversity was reportedly seen in malignant thyroid tumors relative to benign nodules, in blood and tumor.

CDR1 and CDR2 from the germline V gene are MNHEY and SVGEGT. This CDR3 is 14 amino acids long. The V end was cut by 7 bases, the J end by 2 bases, with 15 bases between. As concerns this clone: Its specificity is unknown.

TCRdb re-analyzed the PCR reads using MiXCR. The repertoire holds roughly 14,000 clones, less than 35% seen once, with about 26% in the top ten. All patients were untreated before thyroid surgery. This TCR came from a female donor with papillary thyroid cancer or a benign thyroid nodule (not recorded which). Some clones in this sample may be carry-over from other donors' samples. Sequenced: tumor tissue. The chain carries TRBV6-2 or TRBV6-3 and TRBJ2-7, with D maybe TRBD1 (6 bases). Here the CDR3 reads CASTQRDTTYEQYF. The CDR3 DNA reads TGTGCCAGCACCCAACGGGACACCACCTACGAGCAGTACTTC.